Listed here are 26 T cell receptor beta chains from one sample, sequenced in a study of shared clonotypes between healthy human individuals. Method: immunoSEQ multiplex PCR; TCRdb's copy keeps in-frame clones and lacks some. The sample lists 2.3 million or so clones, 80% to 95% occurring once. Sequencing used naive CD4+ T cells from PBMCs. Subset described: CD45RA+ positively selected. Every receptor here comes from a man between 18 and 35 years old in good health. Some clones in this sample may be carry-over from other donors' samples.

The CDR3 region is CASSSAAGGFNQPQHF. The CDR3 nucleotides are TGTGCCAGCAGTTCAGCGGCAGGGGGGTTTAATCAGCCCCAGCATTTT. The genes are TRBV7-8 and TRBJ1-5; 7 bases fit TRBD1. The junction had 12 bases not matched to a gene; V was cut back by 6 bases and J by 4 bases. The CDR3 runs 16 residues. Germline assignment: CDR1 SGHVS and CDR2 FQNEAQ. Drawing the rest from reference TRBV7-8 and TRBJ1-5, the complete variable domain is GAGVSQSPRYKVAKRGQDVALRCDPISGHVSLFWYQQALGQGPEFLTYFQNEAQLDKSGLPSDRFFAERPEGSVSTLKIQRTQQEDSAVYLCASSSAAGGFNQPQHFGDGTRLSIL.

The chain has TRBV11-2 and TRBJ2-2, with 7 bases identical to TRBD1. CDR3 length: 12 residues. Germline V gene data show CDR1 as SGHAT and CDR2 as FQNNGV. Trimming at V came to 6 bases and at J to 5 bases, leaving 0 bases not matched to a gene. The DNA for the CDR3 is TGTGCCAGCAGGACAGGGACCGGGGAGCTGTTTTTT. Its protein is CASRTGTGELFF.

The V and J genes are TRBV7-3 and TRBJ2-1; weak D call: TRBD2 (6 bases). The V and J ends lost 3 bases and 6 bases respectively, with 15 bases between them. The CDR3 has 15 amino acids. Germline V gene data show CDR1 as SGHTA and CDR2 as FQGTGA. The CDR3 sequence is CASSFIGSPGNEQFF. The CDR3 coding sequence is TGTGCCAGCAGCTTCATCGGGAGTCCAGGCAATGAGCAGTTCTTC.

The chain has TRBV19 and TRBJ1-5; D perhaps matches TRBD1 (5 bases). The CDR3 covers 17 residues. CDR1 is LNHDA and CDR2 is SQIVND in the germline V gene (reference sequence). V was shortened by 6 bases and J by 5 bases, with 23 bases between the two germline ends. The CDR3 sequence is CASSPGLRGGRDQPQHF. CDR3 DNA sequence: TGTGCCAGTAGCCCAGGGCTAAGGGGAGGACGGGATCAGCCCCAGCATTTT.

V gene TRBV4-1 combines with J gene TRBJ1-2; 8 nucleotides align to TRBD1. CDR3 length equals 16 residues. Germline assignment: CDR1 MGHRA and CDR2 YSYEKL. J lost 4 bases, V lost 0 bases, and 7 bases had no gene match. The chain's CDR3 is CASSQEGQGFAYGYTF. In DNA, the CDR3 is TGCGCCAGCAGCCAAGAAGGACAGGGCTTTGCCTATGGCTACACCTTC.

This clone was counted once. The gene calls are TRBV7-2 and TRBJ2-7, with a tentative D call TRBD2 (6 bases). Trimming removed 5 bases at V and 7 bases at J, with 18 bases between. The CDR3 contains 14 residues. Germline loops: CDR1 SGHTA, CDR2 FQGNSA. CDR3 sequence (DNA): TGTGCCAGCAGCCCCGTGGGAGGTGTAGGGGAGCAGTACTTC. Encoded protein: CASSPVGGVGEQYF.

The chain employs TRBV7-9 and TRBJ1-1, with 7 bases matching TRBD1. The CDR3 loop spans 15 amino acids. With V trimmed by 1 base and J by 0 bases, 2 bases remained unmatched. The V gene's germline CDR1 is SEHNR and CDR2 FQNEAQ (reference sequence). Here the CDR3 DNA reads TGTGCCAGCAGCTTAGAGGGGGCCTTGAACACTGAAGCTTTCTTT. Translation: CASSLEGALNTEAFF.

The V and J genes are TRBV2 and TRBJ1-1; maybe TRBD1 (6 bases). The CDR3 is 16 amino acids. Per the germline V gene, CDR1 is SNHLY and CDR2 is FYNNEI. The V end lost 4 bases, the J end lost 0 bases, and 15 bases lay between the germline ends. This chain's CDR3 is CASSVKGGGLNTEAFF. The CDR3 coding sequence is TGTGCCAGCAGTGTGAAGGGGGGGGGTCTGAACACTGAAGCTTTCTTT. The whole variable domain, filled in from reference TRBV2 and TRBJ1-1, reads EPEVTQTPSHQVTQMGQEVILRCVPISNHLYFYWYRQILGQKVEFLVSFYNNEISEKSEIFDDQFSVERPDGSNFTLKIRSTKLEDSAMYFCASSVKGGGLNTEAFFGQGTRLTVV.

V usage is TRBV10-3 and J usage is TRBJ2-3; 11 positions match TRBD2. The CDR3 is made up of 16 amino acids. Germline V gene sequence: CDR1 ENHRY, CDR2 SYGVKD. The V gene end was trimmed by 6 bases and the J gene end by 0 bases; junction bases not matched to a gene: 5. The CDR3 coding sequence is TGTGCCATCAGCCGTCGGACTAGCGGGAGCACAGATACGCAGTATTTT. It encodes CAISRRTSGSTDTQYF.

The chain links TRBV10-3 to TRBJ1-5; perhaps TRBD1 as D (5 bases). The V end lost 4 bases, the J end lost 5 bases, and 12 bases lay between the germline ends. CDR3 size: 14 residues. Germline V gives CDR1 ENHRY, CDR2 SYGVKD. CDR3 sequence reads: CAISVGPPDQPQHF. The DNA for the CDR3 is TGTGCCATCAGTGTGGGGCCCCCCGATCAGCCCCAGCATTTT.

There are a few counts of this clone. The chain has TRBV28 and TRBJ1-5; D gene uncertain. The CDR3 sequence is 15 residues long. The V end was cut by 2 bases, the J end by 2 bases, with 10 bases between. Germline assignment: CDR1 MDHEN and CDR2 SYDVKM. The CDR3 sequence: CASSLGLRGNQPQHF. The CDR3 DNA reads TGTGCCAGCAGTTTAGGGCTGAGGGGCAATCAGCCCCAGCATTTT.

V and J are TRBV5-3 and TRBJ2-7; 8 positions agree with TRBD2. TRBV5-3 is an ORF for which the function is uncertain. J gave up 2 bases and V 4 bases, and 17 bases lay outside the gene matches. The CDR3 spans 18 residues. CDR3 region: CARSLSGSFSVIAYEQYF. In DNA, the CDR3 is TGTGCCAGAAGCCTAAGCGGGAGTTTTAGCGTCATTGCCTACGAGCAGTACTTC.

The chain employs TRBV5-6 and TRBJ2-7; D ambiguous. Germline V gene data show CDR1 as SGHDT and CDR2 as YYEEEE. The CDR3 spans 12 residues. V lost 4 bases and J 0 bases, leaving 5 bases between the germline ends. The CDR3 region has the DNA TGTGCCAGCAGCAAAAGCTCCTACGAGCAGTACTTC. It encodes CASSKSSYEQYF.

This sequence joins TRBV10-3 and TRBJ1-5; unclear D gene. This CDR3 region has 12 residues. The V end lost 7 bases, the J end lost 5 bases, and 9 bases lay between the germline ends. Per germline, CDR1 ENHRY and CDR2 SYGVKD. CDR3 in DNA: TGTGCCATCAAAAGTGGTGATCAGCCCCAGCATTTT. It yields the protein CAIKSGDQPQHF.

The J gene is TRBJ1-2, the V gene TRBV7-2; tentative D call: TRBD1 (5 bases). Germline loops: CDR1 SGHTA, CDR2 FQGNSA. With 4 bases removed from V and 5 bases from J, the gap between germline ends came to 11 bases. The CDR3 has 13 amino acids. CDR3 amino acids: CASSSDRGYGYTF. CDR3 DNA: TGTGCCAGCAGCTCGGATCGGGGGTATGGCTACACCTTC.

The V call is TRBV28, the J call TRBJ1-6, with D tentatively TRBD1 (5 bases). Trimming took off 6 bases at V and 10 bases at J, with 19 bases between the two ends. The germline V gene encodes CDR1 MDHEN and CDR2 SYDVKM. There are 15 residues in the CDR3. DNA for the CDR3: TGTGCCAGCAGATCACGGGGACGAGGATCCTCACCCCTCCACTTT. Residues: CASRSRGRGSSPLHF.

This clone was detected a few times. The chain is built from TRBV18 and TRBJ1-1; D perhaps matches TRBD1 (5 bases). Germline V gene lookup returns CDR1 KGHSH and CDR2 LQKENI. The CDR3 contains 15 residues. V shed 1 base and J shed 4 bases, with 13 bases lying between them. This CDR3 is CASSPHGGQGTEAFF. The CDR3 region has the DNA TGTGCCAGCTCACCACACGGCGGGCAGGGCACTGAAGCTTTCTTT.

The chain recombines TRBV9 with TRBJ2-3; 9 nucleotides match TRBD2. The germline CDR1 and CDR2 sequences are SGDLS and YYNGEE. The CDR3 has 16 amino acids. V dropped 0 bases and J dropped 6; count of bases not matched to a gene: 8. CDR3 amino acids: CASSVAAGGQRDTQYF. Here the CDR3 DNA reads TGTGCCAGCAGCGTAGCAGCGGGAGGCCAAAGGGATACGCAGTATTTT.

CDR3 residues: CASSRGPSANEKLFF. CDR3 nucleotides: TGTGCCAGCTCCCGGGGACCCTCGGCTAATGAAAAACTGTTTTTT. The chain recombines TRBV18 with TRBJ1-4; D is possibly TRBD1 (5 bases). Germline-derived CDR1 and CDR2 are KGHSH and LQKENI. The ends were cut back, 6 bases at V and 3 bases at J, with 14 bases in the middle. The CDR3 runs to 15 residues.

The chain links TRBV10-1 to TRBJ2-7, with 9 bases lining up with TRBD1. The CDR3 contains 15 residues. V was pared by 5 bases and J by 2 bases, with 7 bases of the junction left unmatched. The germline CDR1 and CDR2 sequences are WNHNN and SYGVQD (reference sequence). CDR3 protein: CASSSRRDRAYEQYF. Here the CDR3 DNA reads TGCGCCAGCAGTTCACGCCGGGACAGGGCCTACGAGCAGTACTTC.

This clone has a single count. The rearrangement joins TRBV5-6 to TRBJ1-3; D unresolved. Germline V gene sequence: CDR1 SGHDT, CDR2 YYEEEE. This CDR3 spans 15 amino acids. Trimming took 2 bases from V and 4 from J, leaving 13 bases between them. The CDR3 sequence: CASSFRHPDGNTIYF. CDR3 sequence (DNA): TGTGCCAGCAGCTTTCGACATCCCGACGGAAACACCATATATTTT.

This clone was found once. CDR3 amino acids: CATSRANRGEQFF. As DNA, the CDR3 is TGTGCCACCAGCAGAGCCAACCGGGGGGAGCAGTTCTTC. The V gene is TRBV15, the J gene TRBJ2-1; D is perhaps TRBD2 (6 bases). This CDR3 contains 13 residues. Per the germline V gene, CDR1 is LNHNV and CDR2 is YYDKDF (reference sequence). The ends were cut back, 1 base at V and 10 bases at J, with 11 bases in the middle.

The chain couples TRBV14 to TRBJ2-3, with 12 positions matching TRBD2. This CDR3 has 14 residues. The germline V gene encodes CDR1 SGHDN and CDR2 FVKESK. With 0 bases clipped from V and 8 bases from J, the junction kept 0 bases outside the gene matches. The CDR3 DNA reads as TGTGCCAGCAGCCAAGAACTAGCGGGAGGTACGCAGTATTTT. Its protein product is CASSQELAGGTQYF.

Turning to this clone: Other nucleotide sequences from this sample produce the same CDR3. The chain couples TRBV6-5 to TRBJ1-5; perhaps TRBD1 as D (5 bases). CDR3 length equals 14 residues. The germline V gene encodes CDR1 MNHEY and CDR2 SVGAGI. The V gene lost 0 bases and the J gene lost 5 bases, with 8 bases spanning the gap. The CDR3 is CASSYSGGDQPQHF. The CDR3 DNA sequence: TGTGCCAGCAGTTACTCTGGAGGGGATCAGCCCCAGCATTTT.

The V and J genes are TRBV6-6 and TRBJ2-7; no definite D call. CDR3 length: 13 amino acids. Germline CDR1 reads MNHNY; CDR2 reads SVGAGI (reference sequence). Trimming stripped 0 bases from V and 2 bases from J, with 5 bases between. CDR3 nucleotide sequence: TGTGCCAGCAGTTACTCGCACCCCTACGAGCAGTACTTC. Protein product: CASSYSHPYEQYF.

The chain is built from TRBV15 and TRBJ1-2; D is perhaps TRBD1 (5 bases). The CDR3 spans 13 residues. The V and J ends lost 0 bases and 4 bases respectively, with 6 bases between them. Germline V CDR1 and CDR2: LNHNV, YYDKDF (reference sequence). For the CDR3, the DNA is TGTGCCACCAGCAGAGACGGGACCTATGGCTACACCTTC. Its protein product is CATSRDGTYGYTF.